This TCR beta chain was sequenced during a study of CD8+CD57+ T cells in acquired aplastic anemia. Profiles of TCR beta VDJ and CDR3 were generated from a genomic DNA template. TCRdb reanalysed the reads using MiXCR and keeps one entry per CDR3 protein. The sample holds some 190,000 distinct CDR3 sequences, 46% seen once. Germline assignment: CDR1 KGHDR and CDR2 SFDVKD. The CDR3 extends over 15 amino acids. V was clipped by 3 bases and J by 9 bases; unmatched bases: 10. Sequenced sample: sorted CD4+, CD8+, or CD8+CD57+ T cells (not recorded which) from PBMCs. V usage is TRBV24-1 and J usage is TRBJ2-1; 7 positions match TRBD2. The TCR originated in a human donor in good health. CDR3 sequence reads: CATSDGRGFATEQFF. Written as DNA, the CDR3 is TGTGCCACCAGTGATGGGAGGGGATTTGCGACTGAGCAGTTCTTC.